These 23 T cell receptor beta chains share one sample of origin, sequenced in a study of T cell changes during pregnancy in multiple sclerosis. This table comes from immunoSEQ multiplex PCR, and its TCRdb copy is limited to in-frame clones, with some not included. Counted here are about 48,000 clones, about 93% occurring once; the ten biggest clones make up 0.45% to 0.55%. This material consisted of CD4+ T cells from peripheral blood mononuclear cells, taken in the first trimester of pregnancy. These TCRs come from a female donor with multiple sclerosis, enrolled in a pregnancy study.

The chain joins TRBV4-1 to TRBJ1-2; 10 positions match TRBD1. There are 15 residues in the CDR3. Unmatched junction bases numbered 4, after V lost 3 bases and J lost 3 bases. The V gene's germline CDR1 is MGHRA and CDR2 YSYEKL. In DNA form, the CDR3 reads TGCGCCAGCAGCCATCCGGACAGGGGGTACTATGGCTACACCTTC. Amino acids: CASSHPDRGYYGYTF.

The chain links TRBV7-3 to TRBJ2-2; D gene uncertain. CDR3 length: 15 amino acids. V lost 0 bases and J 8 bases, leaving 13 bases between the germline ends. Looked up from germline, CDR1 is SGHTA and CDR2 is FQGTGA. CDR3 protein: CASSLTLSGLGELFF. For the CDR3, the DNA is TGTGCCAGCAGCTTAACCCTCTCCGGGTTGGGGGAGCTGTTTTTT.

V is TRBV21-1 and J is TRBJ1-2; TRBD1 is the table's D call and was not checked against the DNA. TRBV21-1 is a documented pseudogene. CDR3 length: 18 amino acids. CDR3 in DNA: TGTGCCAGCAGCAAAAGTTCTGGGGCGACGACGGAGATCTATGGCTACACCTTC. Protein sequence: CASSKSSGATTEIYGYTF.

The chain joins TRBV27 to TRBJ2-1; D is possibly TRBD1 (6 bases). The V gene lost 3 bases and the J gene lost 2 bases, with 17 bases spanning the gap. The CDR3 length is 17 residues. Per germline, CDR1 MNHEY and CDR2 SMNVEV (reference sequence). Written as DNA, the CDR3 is TGTGCCAGCAGTTTTCTTCCTCAGGGGATTCCCTACAATGAGCAGTTCTTC. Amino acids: CASSFLPQGIPYNEQFF.

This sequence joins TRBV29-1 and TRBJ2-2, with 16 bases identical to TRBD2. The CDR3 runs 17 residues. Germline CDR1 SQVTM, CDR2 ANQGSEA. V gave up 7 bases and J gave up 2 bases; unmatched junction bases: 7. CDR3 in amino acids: CSAGTSGGAVNTGELFF. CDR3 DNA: TGCAGCGCTGGGACTAGCGGGGGGGCCGTAAACACCGGGGAGCTGTTTTTT.

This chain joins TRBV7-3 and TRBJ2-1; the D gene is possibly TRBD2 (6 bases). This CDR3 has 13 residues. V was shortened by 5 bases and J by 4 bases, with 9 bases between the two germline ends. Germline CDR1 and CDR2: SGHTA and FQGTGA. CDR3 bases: TGTGCCAGCAGCCCAGGGACTTACAATGAGCAGTTCTTC. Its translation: CASSPGTYNEQFF.

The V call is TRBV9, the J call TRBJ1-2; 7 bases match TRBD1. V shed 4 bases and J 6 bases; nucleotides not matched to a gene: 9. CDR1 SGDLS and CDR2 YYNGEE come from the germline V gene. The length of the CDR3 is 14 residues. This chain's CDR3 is CASSPETGKHGYTF. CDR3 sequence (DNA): TGTGCCAGCAGCCCGGAGACAGGGAAGCATGGCTACACCTTC.

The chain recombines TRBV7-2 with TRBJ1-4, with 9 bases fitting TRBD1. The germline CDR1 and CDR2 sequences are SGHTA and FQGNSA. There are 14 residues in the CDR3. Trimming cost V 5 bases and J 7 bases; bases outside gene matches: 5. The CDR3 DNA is TGTGCCAGCAGCCCGGACAGGGGCAGTGAAAAACTGTTTTTT. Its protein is CASSPDRGSEKLFF.

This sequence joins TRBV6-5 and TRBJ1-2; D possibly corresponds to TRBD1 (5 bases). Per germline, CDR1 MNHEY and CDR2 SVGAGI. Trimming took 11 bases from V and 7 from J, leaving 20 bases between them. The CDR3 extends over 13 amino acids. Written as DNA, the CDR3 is TGTGCCGTCAGACCGGGGGGATCGGGTGGCTACACCTTC. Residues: CAVRPGGSGGYTF.

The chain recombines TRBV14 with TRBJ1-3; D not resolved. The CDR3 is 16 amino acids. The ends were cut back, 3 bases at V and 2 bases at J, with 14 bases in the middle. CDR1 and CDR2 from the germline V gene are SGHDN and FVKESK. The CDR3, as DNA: TGTGCCAGCAGCCACTGGGGAGGTTTGACTGGAAACACCATATATTTT. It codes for CASSHWGGLTGNTIYF.

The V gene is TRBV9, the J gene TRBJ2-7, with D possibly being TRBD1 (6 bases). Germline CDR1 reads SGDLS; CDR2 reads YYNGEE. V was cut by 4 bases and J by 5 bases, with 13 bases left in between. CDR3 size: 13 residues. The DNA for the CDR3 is TGTGCCAGCAGCCAACGCTCAGGGGACGAGCAGTACTTC. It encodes CASSQRSGDEQYF. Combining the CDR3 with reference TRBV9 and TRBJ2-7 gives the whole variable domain DSGVTQTPKHLITATGQRVTLRCSPRSGDLSVYWYQQSLDQGLQFLIQYYNGEERAKGNILERFSAQQFPDLHSELNLSSLELGDSALYFCASSQRSGDEQYFGPGTRLTVT.

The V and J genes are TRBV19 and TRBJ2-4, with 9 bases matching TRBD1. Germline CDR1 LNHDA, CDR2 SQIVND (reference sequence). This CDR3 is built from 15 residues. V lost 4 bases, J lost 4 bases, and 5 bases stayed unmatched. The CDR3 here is CASSRSGTGKNIQYF. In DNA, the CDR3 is TGTGCCAGTAGTAGATCCGGGACAGGGAAAAACATTCAGTACTTC.

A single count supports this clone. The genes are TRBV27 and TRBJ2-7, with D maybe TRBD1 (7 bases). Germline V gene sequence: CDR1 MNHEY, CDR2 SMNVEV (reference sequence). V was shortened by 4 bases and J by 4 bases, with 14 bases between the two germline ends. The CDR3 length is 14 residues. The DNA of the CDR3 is TGTGCCAGCAGTTCATTGCAGGGGGGATACGAGCAGTACTTC. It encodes CASSSLQGGYEQYF.

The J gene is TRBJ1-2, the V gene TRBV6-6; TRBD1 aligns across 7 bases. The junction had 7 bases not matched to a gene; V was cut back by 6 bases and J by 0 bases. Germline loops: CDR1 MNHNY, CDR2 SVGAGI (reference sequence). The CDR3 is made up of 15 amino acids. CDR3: CASRETGSTNYGYTF. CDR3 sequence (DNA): TGTGCCAGCAGAGAGACAGGGTCAACTAACTATGGCTACACCTTC.

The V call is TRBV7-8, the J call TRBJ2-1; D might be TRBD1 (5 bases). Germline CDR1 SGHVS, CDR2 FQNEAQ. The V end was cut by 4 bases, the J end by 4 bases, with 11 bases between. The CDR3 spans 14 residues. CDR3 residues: CASSYPQGYNEQFF. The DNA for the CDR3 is TGTGCCAGCAGCTACCCTCAGGGATACAATGAGCAGTTCTTC.

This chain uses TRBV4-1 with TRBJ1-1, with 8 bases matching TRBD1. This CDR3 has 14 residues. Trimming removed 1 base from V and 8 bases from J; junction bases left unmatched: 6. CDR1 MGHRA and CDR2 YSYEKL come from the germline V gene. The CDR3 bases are TGCGCCAGCAGCCAAGGGGACAGGCCCGTCGAAGCTTTCTTT. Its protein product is CASSQGDRPVEAFF.

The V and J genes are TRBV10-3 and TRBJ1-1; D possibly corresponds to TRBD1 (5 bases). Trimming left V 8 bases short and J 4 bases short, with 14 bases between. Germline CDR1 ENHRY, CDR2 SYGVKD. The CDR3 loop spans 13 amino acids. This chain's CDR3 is CAISEGMGTEAFF. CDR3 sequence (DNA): TGTGCCATCTCGGAGGGGATGGGCACTGAAGCTTTCTTT.

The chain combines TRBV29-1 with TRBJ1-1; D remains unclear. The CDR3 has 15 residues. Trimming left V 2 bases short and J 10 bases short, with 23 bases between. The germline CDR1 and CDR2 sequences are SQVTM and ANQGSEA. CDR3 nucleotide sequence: TGCAGCGTTGAAAACCCCCGGCGGTCCGGTCTAGTAGCTTTCTTT. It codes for CSVENPRRSGLVAFF.

This CDR3 is CASSLGAGGFTPLHF. The CDR3 region has the DNA TGTGCCAGCAGTTTGGGGGCAGGGGGTTTCACACCCCTCCACTTT. The rearrangement links TRBV27 to TRBJ1-6, with 7 bases that match TRBD1. This CDR3 has 15 residues. The junction had 10 bases not matched to a gene; V was cut back by 3 bases and J by 11 bases. CDR1 and CDR2 (germline): MNHEY, SMNVEV (reference sequence).

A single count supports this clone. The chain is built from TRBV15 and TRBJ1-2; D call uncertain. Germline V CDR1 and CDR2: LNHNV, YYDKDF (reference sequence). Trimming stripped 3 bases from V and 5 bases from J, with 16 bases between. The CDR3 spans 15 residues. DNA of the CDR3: TGTGCCACCAGCAGCCCCGAAGAGGGAGCGTATGGCTACACCTTC. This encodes CATSSPEEGAYGYTF. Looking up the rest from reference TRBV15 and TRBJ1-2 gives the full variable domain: DAMVIQNPRYQVTQFGKPVTLSCSQTLNHNVMYWYQQKSSQAPKLLFHYYDKDFNNEADTPDNFQSRRPNTSFCFLDIRSPGLGDTAMYLCATSSPEEGAYGYTFGSGTRLTVV.

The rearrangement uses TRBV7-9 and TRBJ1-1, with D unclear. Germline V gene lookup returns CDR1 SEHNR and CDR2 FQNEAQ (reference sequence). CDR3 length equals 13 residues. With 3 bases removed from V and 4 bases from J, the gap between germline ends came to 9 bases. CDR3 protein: CASSFRSFTEAFF. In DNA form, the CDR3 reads TGTGCCAGCAGCTTTCGGTCCTTCACTGAAGCTTTCTTT.

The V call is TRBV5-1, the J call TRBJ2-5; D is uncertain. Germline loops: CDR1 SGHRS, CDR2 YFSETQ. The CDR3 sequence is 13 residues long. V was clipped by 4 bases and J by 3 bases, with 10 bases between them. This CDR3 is CASSPNTKETQYF. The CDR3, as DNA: TGCGCCAGCAGCCCAAACACGAAAGAGACCCAGTACTTC.

The CDR3 nucleotides are TGTGCCATCAGTGAGTTATCAGATACGCAGTATTTT. Translation: CAISELSDTQYF. The rearrangement joins TRBV10-3 to TRBJ2-3; the D is unclear. CDR3 length equals 12 residues. V was clipped by 1 base and J by 4 bases, with 3 bases between them. Germline assignment: CDR1 ENHRY and CDR2 SYGVKD.